Sequencing of this T cell receptor (beta chain) was carried out in a study of OX40 agonist ivuxolimab in advanced cancers. Collection of blood occurred at baseline, at cycle 4 day 1, and at cycle 7 day 1. Details on this clone: The antigen is not known.

The method was immunoSEQ multiplex PCR; TCRdb's version includes in-frame clones alone and lacks a portion of them. The sample holds about 86,000 clones, 91% seen once. The germline V gene encodes CDR1 SGHVS and CDR2 FQNEAQ. The V end was cut by 1 base, the J end by 3 bases, with 11 bases between. The CDR3 extends over 15 amino acids. Study-wide findings and caveats: Doses of 0.1 to 3.0 mg/kg were accompanied by clonal expansion of CD4+ and CD8+ blood T cells by week 6. Partial responders dosed at 0.1-3.0 mg/kg displayed clonal expansion ranking among the lowest.

The gene calls are TRBV7-8 and TRBJ2-3; no firm D call. Sample: CD4+ or CD8+ T cells sorted from blood, taken in a trial of the OX40 agonist ivuxolimab. This receptor was taken from an adult with an advanced solid tumor such as melanoma, head and neck, liver or kidney cancer. The CDR3 nucleotides read TGTGCCAGCAGCTTAGTCAACAAACCTACAGATACGCAGTATTTT. Translated, it gives CASSLVNKPTDTQYF.